One sample yielded the 22 T cell receptor beta chains listed below, sequenced in a study of cytomegalovirus exposure and HLA in healthy donors (dated by TCRdb to the late 2010s). Receptors were amplified or captured by the immunoSEQ multiplex PCR assay. For the multiplex PCR, a mixture combining 60 forward primers for TCR Vbeta segments and 13 reverse primers for TCR Jbeta segments was used. TCRdb took over this immuneACCESS table, retaining in-frame rearrangements with V and J assigned. Such tables are incomplete; in checked studies, under half of the missing clones stem from an unresolved V gene, and the remainder is unexplained. Here the sample has 150,000 to 250,000 clones; 60% to 85% occur a single time. The ten largest make up over 1.5% of the sample. The sequencing input was PBMCs. The receptors here all came from a girl aged 10-17 years in good health and CMV-seropositive.

V and J are TRBV10-3 and TRBJ2-7; possible D gene TRBD1, 6 bases. The V gene's germline CDR1 is ENHRY and CDR2 SYGVKD. The V gene lost 5 bases and the J gene lost 2 bases, with 13 bases spanning the gap. The CDR3 totals 14 residues. The CDR3 is CAISKDSQTYEQYF. As DNA, the CDR3 is TGTGCCATCAGTAAGGACAGTCAAACCTACGAGCAGTACTTC.

The J gene is TRBJ2-1, the V gene TRBV6-5, with unresolved D. This CDR3 has 14 residues. Trimming took off 8 bases at V and 0 bases at J, with 11 bases between the two ends. Germline V lookup: CDR1 MNHEY, CDR2 SVGAGI. CDR3 protein: CASGLSSSYNEQFF. The CDR3 DNA reads TGTGCCAGCGGTCTCTCGAGCTCCTACAATGAGCAGTTCTTC.

This rearrangement joins TRBV4-2 to TRBJ1-3; possible D gene TRBD1, 6 bases. V was trimmed by 0 bases and J by 6 bases, leaving 15 bases between them. Germline V lookup: CDR1 LGHNA, CDR2 YNFKEQ. The CDR3 is made up of 16 amino acids. In DNA, the CDR3 is TGTGCCAGCAGCCAAGAGCACGGACAGTCAGTAAACACCATATATTTT. Protein sequence: CASSQEHGQSVNTIYF.

The CDR3 loop reads CASSQGLAQQETQYF. As DNA, the CDR3 is TGCGCCAGCAGCCAGGGACTAGCTCAACAAGAGACCCAGTACTTC. The chain is built from TRBV4-3 and TRBJ2-5; 9 bases align to TRBD2. V lost 3 bases, J lost 2 bases, and 4 bases stayed unmatched. The germline V gene has CDR1 LGHNA and CDR2 YSLEER. The CDR3 is 15 residues long.

The V gene is TRBV7-9, the J gene TRBJ2-7, with 11 bases that match TRBD2. V dropped 5 bases and J dropped 5; count of bases not matched to a gene: 11. The length of the CDR3 is 16 residues. Germline values: CDR1 SEHNR, CDR2 FQNEAQ (reference sequence). The CDR3 nucleotides are TGTGCCAGCAGCCCGCCTATAGCGGGGGGGCCCAACGAGCAGTACTTC. It yields the protein CASSPPIAGGPNEQYF.

V usage is TRBV21-1 and J usage is TRBJ1-1. TRBV21-1 is classified as a pseudogene. The CDR3 length is 15 residues. The CDR3 loop is CASSDWGRRRAEAFF. The CDR3 DNA sequence: TGTGCCAGCAGCGACTGGGGGAGGAGAAGGGCTGAAGCTTTCTTT.

The chain has TRBV6-5 and TRBJ2-2; D remains unclear. Germline V gives CDR1 MNHEY, CDR2 SVGAGI. The CDR3 is 12 amino acids. Trimming cost V 8 bases and J 2 bases, with 6 bases left between them. This CDR3 reads CASRLNTGELFF. As DNA, the CDR3 is TGTGCCAGCCGCCTAAACACCGGGGAGCTGTTTTTT.

The V call is TRBV6-5, the J call TRBJ1-1; D is undetermined. Germline V gene sequence: CDR1 MNHEY, CDR2 SVGAGI. Trimming pared 9 bases from V and 2 bases from J, leaving 13 bases between. The CDR3 contains 13 residues. This CDR3 is CASLLAGNTEAFF. Written as DNA, the CDR3 is TGTGCCAGTCTTCTAGCGGGAAACACTGAAGCTTTCTTT.

This chain links TRBV27 with TRBJ1-5; D perhaps matches TRBD1 (6 bases). Trimming stripped 4 bases from V and 7 bases from J, with 17 bases between. The germline V gene has CDR1 MNHEY and CDR2 SMNVEV (reference sequence). CDR3 length: 15 residues. The CDR3 DNA follows: TGTGCCAGCAGTTCCGGGACATTGGGTCTACAGCCCCAGCATTTT. Amino acids: CASSSGTLGLQPQHF.

This chain links TRBV7-2 with TRBJ2-2, with 9 positions matching TRBD1. Looked up from germline, CDR1 is SGHTA and CDR2 is FQGNSA. This CDR3 is built from 19 residues. V trimming: 6 bases; J trimming: 3 bases; junction bases outside the gene matches: 17. The CDR3 nucleotides read TGTGCCAGCAGTTCGACCCCGGGCCCGGGACAGGGTCACACCGGGGAGCTGTTTTTT. Its protein is CASSSTPGPGQGHTGELFF.

The chain links TRBV19 to TRBJ1-3, with a tentative D call TRBD1 (5 bases). The germline gives CDR1 LNHDA, CDR2 SQIVND (reference sequence). Deletions cut 7 bases from V and 0 bases from J, with 16 bases between. The CDR3 covers 16 residues. CDR3 protein: CASMEGSVLSGNTIYF. CDR3 in DNA: TGTGCCAGTATGGAGGGGTCGGTTCTCTCTGGAAACACCATATATTTT.

J is TRBJ1-1 and V is TRBV7-9; D unclear. The V and J ends lost 2 bases and 7 bases respectively, with 11 bases between them. The CDR3 is 13 residues long. The V gene's germline CDR1 is SEHNR and CDR2 FQNEAQ (reference sequence). The CDR3 here is CASSLLLEREAFF. Here the CDR3 DNA reads TGTGCCAGCAGCTTACTACTTGAGCGTGAAGCTTTCTTT. Variable domain in full (rest from reference TRBV7-9 and TRBJ1-1): DTGVSQNPRHKITKRGQNVTFRCDPISEHNRLYWYRQTLGQGPEFLTYFQNEAQLEKSRLLSDRFSAERPKGSFSTLEIQRTEQGDSAMYLCASSLLLEREAFFGQGTRLTVV.

This chain uses TRBV6-5 with TRBJ1-5, with a tentative D call TRBD1 (6 bases). CDR1 and CDR2 (germline): MNHEY, SVGAGI. This CDR3 is 13 amino acids long. Trimming removed 5 bases at V and 1 base at J, with 6 bases between. CDR3 protein: CASSRGSNQPQHF. The CDR3 DNA reads TGTGCCAGCAGTAGGGGGAGCAATCAGCCCCAGCATTTT.

This clone was seen once. The chain is built from TRBV7-2 and TRBJ2-1; the match to TRBD2 covers 10 bases. The germline CDR1 and CDR2 sequences are SGHTA and FQGNSA. This CDR3 comprises 15 residues. J was trimmed by 7 bases and V by 5 bases; bases with no gene match: 8. CDR3 sequence reads: CASSPSGGAGNEQFF. In nucleotides, the CDR3 is TGTGCCAGCAGCCCCAGCGGGGGGGCTGGGAATGAGCAGTTCTTC. The full variable domain, completed using reference TRBV7-2 and TRBJ2-1, is GAGVSQSPSNKVTEKGKDVELRCDPISGHTALYWYRQSLGQGLEFLIYFQGNSAPDKSGLPSDRFSAERTGGSVSTLTIQRTQQEDSAVYLCASSPSGGAGNEQFFGPGTRLTVL.

The J gene is TRBJ2-7, the V gene TRBV5-4; 9 bases match TRBD1. There are 15 residues in the CDR3. Per germline, CDR1 SGHNT and CDR2 YYREEE (reference sequence). The trim removed 4 bases at V and 3 bases at J, leaving 8 bases unmatched. The CDR3 here is CASSVGQGRSYEQYF. The CDR3 DNA sequence: TGTGCCAGCAGCGTGGGACAGGGTAGAAGCTACGAGCAGTACTTC.

J is TRBJ2-3 and V is TRBV29-1; 8 positions match TRBD2. This CDR3 has 16 residues. V lost 4 bases, J lost 3 bases, and 12 bases stayed unmatched. The germline V gene has CDR1 SQVTM and CDR2 ANQGSEA. This CDR3 reads CSVGALARGGTDTQYF. CDR3 coding DNA: TGCAGCGTTGGAGCCCTAGCCCGGGGGGGGACAGATACGCAGTATTTT.

The chain combines TRBV11-2 with TRBJ1-6, with D perhaps matching TRBD1 (5 bases). The CDR3 sequence is 15 residues long. CDR1 and CDR2 (germline): SGHAT, FQNNGV. The germline V and J ends were trimmed by 2 bases and 3 bases, with 8 bases remaining between them. Here the CDR3 reads CASSLLQGYNSPLHF. The CDR3 DNA follows: TGTGCCAGCAGCTTATTGCAGGGCTATAATTCACCCCTCCACTTT.

The rearrangement links TRBV4-3 to TRBJ2-1; D possibly corresponds to TRBD2 (7 bases). In germline, CDR1 is LGHNA, CDR2 YSLEER. The CDR3 runs to 15 residues. Between the trimmed V and J ends, which lost 1 base and 3 bases, there was a span of 10 bases. CDR3 residues: CASSQGGGDYNEQFF. In DNA, the CDR3 is TGCGCCAGCAGCCAAGGAGGGGGGGACTACAATGAGCAGTTCTTC.

J is TRBJ2-7 and V is TRBV7-2; 8 nucleotides agree with TRBD1. This CDR3 spans 16 amino acids. The trim removed 5 bases at V and 2 bases at J, leaving 11 bases unmatched. Germline V lookup: CDR1 SGHTA, CDR2 FQGNSA. Written as DNA, the CDR3 is TGTGCCAGCAGCCCGACCGGGACAGGCCAACCCTACGAGCAGTACTTC. Its translation is CASSPTGTGQPYEQYF.

The J gene is TRBJ1-3, the V gene TRBV6-6, with 8 bases aligning to TRBD1. V lost 4 bases and J lost 0; bases outside the gene matches: 5. This CDR3 is built from 16 residues. Germline V gene lookup returns CDR1 MNHNY and CDR2 SVGAGI (reference sequence). The CDR3 DNA reads TGTGCCAGCAGTTCGGGACAGGCAAACTCTGGAAACACCATATATTTT. Residues: CASSSGQANSGNTIYF.

This chain links TRBV5-6 with TRBJ2-4; 7 bases fit TRBD2. This CDR3 spans 14 amino acids. The germline gives CDR1 SGHDT, CDR2 YYEEEE. The trim removed 3 bases at V and 4 bases at J, leaving 4 bases unmatched. The CDR3, as DNA: TGTGCCAGCAGCTCCAGCGGGGCAAAAAACATTCAGTACTTC. It is translated as CASSSSGAKNIQYF.

The J gene is TRBJ1-3, the V gene TRBV11-2, with D uncertain. The ends were cut back, 3 bases at V and 5 bases at J, with 14 bases in the middle. From germline, CDR1 is SGHAT and CDR2 FQNNGV. The CDR3 is 15 residues long. The CDR3 DNA follows: TGTGCCAGCAGCTTTTTACGGGAGAGACGAAACACCATATATTTT. Translation: CASSFLRERRNTIYF.